The 6 T cell receptor beta chains given below trace back to one sample, sequenced in a study of glioma-infiltrating T cells after dendritic cell vaccination. Sequencing was performed with immunoSEQ multiplex PCR; in TCRdb, only in-frame clones are kept and a portion is missing. The repertoire consists of about 92,000 clones, with just over 85% occurring once and the leading ten covering 15% to 18%. This material consisted of blood, taken before dendritic cell vaccination. The source is a human donor with glioblastoma.

This chain joins TRBV19 and TRBJ1-1, with TRBD1 as a possible D gene (6 bases). Per the germline V gene, CDR1 is LNHDA and CDR2 is SQIVND (reference sequence). This CDR3 comprises 15 residues. V lost 6 bases to trimming and J lost 0 bases, with 14 bases between them. Here the CDR3 reads CASSLRGWVNTEAFF. In DNA, the CDR3 is TGTGCCAGTAGCCTCAGGGGTTGGGTGAACACTGAAGCTTTCTTT.

V gene TRBV7-2 combines with J gene TRBJ1-1, with TRBD1 as a possible D gene (5 bases). Trimming took off 2 bases at V and 1 base at J, with 11 bases between the two ends. The CDR3 runs 15 residues. Germline CDR1 reads SGHTA; CDR2 reads FQGNSA. DNA of the CDR3: TGTGCCAGCAGCTTACGACAGATAGAGAACACTGAAGCTTTCTTT. The encoded protein is CASSLRQIENTEAFF.

The rearrangement links TRBV27 to TRBJ2-7; 10 positions agree with TRBD2. CDR3 length equals 16 residues. CDR1 and CDR2 (germline): MNHEY, SMNVEV (reference sequence). The V segment lost 3 bases and the J segment 1 base; nucleotides outside the gene matches: 6. The CDR3, as DNA: TGTGCCAGCAGTTTCCAGGCTAGCGGGAGTTCCTACGAGCAGTACTTC. Protein sequence: CASSFQASGSSYEQYF.

The V call is TRBV5-6, the J call TRBJ2-3, with D uncertain. Germline CDR1 reads SGHDT; CDR2 reads YYEEEE. This CDR3 comprises 16 residues. Trimming removed 2 bases from V and 0 bases from J, with 13 bases in between. CDR3 residues: CASSFSQNPSTDTQYF. The CDR3 coding sequence is TGTGCCAGCAGCTTTTCTCAGAACCCTAGCACAGATACGCAGTATTTT.

V gene TRBV11-2 combines with J gene TRBJ1-2; D unclear. The CDR3 sequence is 13 residues long. Between the trimmed V and J ends, which lost 5 bases and 5 bases, there was a span of 12 bases. The germline CDR1 and CDR2 sequences are SGHAT and FQNNGV. CDR3 DNA sequence: TGTGCCAGCAGCGATAATGGACTGTATGGCTACACCTTC. It translates to CASSDNGLYGYTF.

The chain is built from TRBV6-5 and TRBJ1-2; D is uncertain. There are 13 residues in the CDR3. CDR1 and CDR2 from the germline V gene are MNHEY and SVGAGI. Deletions cut 7 bases from V and 0 bases from J, with 9 bases between. CDR3 loop: CASTNKPNYGYTF. The CDR3 nucleotides are TGTGCCAGCACAAACAAACCTAACTATGGCTACACCTTC.